This T cell receptor (beta chain) is from a study of cytomegalovirus exposure and HLA in healthy donors. Of note for this clone: Antigen unknown. Other DNA sequences from this sample encode an identical CDR3 as well.

Study observations and caveats: Donors were assumed by presence/absence analyses to have roughly uniform sequencing depth. A later analysis associated under 20,000 TCR beta sequences with HLA alleles at a 0.05 false discovery rate. One variant, a missense change in DCLRE1C, was linked in a later analysis to TCR beta V- and J-gene trimming.

Germline lookup yields CDR1 LNHDA and CDR2 SQIVND (reference sequence). The CDR3 totals 13 residues. V shed 8 bases and J 2 bases; nucleotides not matched to a gene: 1. Amplification used 60 Vbeta primers and 13 Jbeta primers. Data came from immunoSEQ multiplex PCR; TCRdb stores just in-frame clones and leaves some out. The data show 160,000 or so clones, approximately 81% seen once. This receptor was taken from a man in his thirties or forties in good health and CMV-seronegative. The sequenced sample consisted of PBMCs. V and J are TRBV19 and TRBJ1-5, with TRBD1 matching over 9 bases. The CDR3 loop is CASRDRGNQPQHF. In DNA form, the CDR3 reads TGTGCCAGTCGGGACAGGGGCAATCAGCCCCAGCATTTT.